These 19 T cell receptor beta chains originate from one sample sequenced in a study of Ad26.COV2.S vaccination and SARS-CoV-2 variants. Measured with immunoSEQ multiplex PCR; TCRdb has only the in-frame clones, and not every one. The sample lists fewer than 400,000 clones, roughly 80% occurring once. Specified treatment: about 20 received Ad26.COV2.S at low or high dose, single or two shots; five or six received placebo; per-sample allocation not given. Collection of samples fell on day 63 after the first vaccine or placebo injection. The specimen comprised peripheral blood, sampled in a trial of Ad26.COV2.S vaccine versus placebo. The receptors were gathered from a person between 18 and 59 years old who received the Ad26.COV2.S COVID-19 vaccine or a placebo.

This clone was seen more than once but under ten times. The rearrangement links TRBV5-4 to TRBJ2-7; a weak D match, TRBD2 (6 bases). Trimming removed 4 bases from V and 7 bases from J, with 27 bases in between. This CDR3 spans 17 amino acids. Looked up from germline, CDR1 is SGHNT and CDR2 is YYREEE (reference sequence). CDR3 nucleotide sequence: TGTGCCAGCAGCCCGGGGGATGGGGGTCTAAGTACGCGGGAGCAGTACTTC. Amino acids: CASSPGDGGLSTREQYF. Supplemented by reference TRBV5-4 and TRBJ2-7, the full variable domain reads ETGVTQSPTHLIKTRGQQVTLRCSSQSGHNTVSWYQQALGQGPQFIFQYYREEENGRGNFPPRFSGLQFPNYSSELNVNALELDDSALYLCASSPGDGGLSTREQYFGPGTRLTVT.

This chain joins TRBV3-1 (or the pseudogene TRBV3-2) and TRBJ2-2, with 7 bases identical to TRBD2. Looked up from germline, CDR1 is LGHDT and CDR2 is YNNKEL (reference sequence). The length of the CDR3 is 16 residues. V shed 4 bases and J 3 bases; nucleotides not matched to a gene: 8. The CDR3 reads CASSRGGSSHTGELFF. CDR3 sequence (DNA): TGTGCCAGCAGCCGGGGAGGGTCATCCCACACCGGGGAGCTGTTTTTT.

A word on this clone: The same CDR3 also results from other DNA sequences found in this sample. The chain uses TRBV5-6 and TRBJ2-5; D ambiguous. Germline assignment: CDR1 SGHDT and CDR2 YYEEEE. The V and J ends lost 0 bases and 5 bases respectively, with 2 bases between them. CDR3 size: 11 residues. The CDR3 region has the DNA TGTGCCAGCAGCTTGGCGGAGACCCAGTACTTC. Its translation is CASSLAETQYF.

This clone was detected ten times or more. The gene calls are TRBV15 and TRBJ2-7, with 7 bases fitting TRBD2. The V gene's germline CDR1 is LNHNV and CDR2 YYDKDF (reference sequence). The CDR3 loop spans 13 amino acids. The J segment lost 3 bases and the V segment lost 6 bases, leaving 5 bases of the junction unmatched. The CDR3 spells CATRAGYDYEQYF. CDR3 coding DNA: TGTGCCACCAGAGCGGGGTACGACTACGAGCAGTACTTC.

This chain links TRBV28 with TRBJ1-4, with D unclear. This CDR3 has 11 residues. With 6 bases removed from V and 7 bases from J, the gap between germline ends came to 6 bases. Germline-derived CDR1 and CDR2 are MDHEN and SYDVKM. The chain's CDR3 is CASSLSEKLFF. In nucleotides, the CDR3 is TGTGCCAGCAGCCTCTCTGAAAAACTGTTTTTT.

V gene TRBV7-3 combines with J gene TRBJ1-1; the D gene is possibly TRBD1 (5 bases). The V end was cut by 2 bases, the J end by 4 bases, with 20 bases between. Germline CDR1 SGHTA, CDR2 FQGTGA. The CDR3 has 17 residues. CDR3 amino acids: CASSLGGTVERGTEAFF. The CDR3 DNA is TGTGCCAGCAGCTTAGGCGGGACGGTAGAGAGGGGCACTGAAGCTTTCTTT.

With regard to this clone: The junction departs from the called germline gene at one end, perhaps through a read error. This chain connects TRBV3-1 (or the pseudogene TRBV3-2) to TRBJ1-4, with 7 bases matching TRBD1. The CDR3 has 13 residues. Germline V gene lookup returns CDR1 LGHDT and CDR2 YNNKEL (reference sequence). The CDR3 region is CASSQDLSGQLLF. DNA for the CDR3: TGTGCCAGCAGCCAAGATCTTTCGGGACAGCTGCTTTTT.

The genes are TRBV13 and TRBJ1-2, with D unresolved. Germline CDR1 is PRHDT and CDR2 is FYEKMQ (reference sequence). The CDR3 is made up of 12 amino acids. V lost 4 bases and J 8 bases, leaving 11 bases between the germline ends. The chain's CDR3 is CASSSPGQGYTF. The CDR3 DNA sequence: TGTGCCAGCAGCTCCCCCGGGCAAGGCTACACCTTC. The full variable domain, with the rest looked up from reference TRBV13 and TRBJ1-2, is AAGVIQSPRHLIKEKRETATLKCYPIPRHDTVYWYQQGPGQDPQFLISFYEKMQSDKGSIPDRFSAQQFSDYHSELNMSSLELGDSALYFCASSSPGQGYTFGSGTRLTVV.

The CDR3 region is CASSTGTSGGASDTQYF. CDR3 bases: TGTGCCAGCAGCACCGGGACTAGCGGGGGGGCCTCAGATACGCAGTATTTT. This chain joins TRBV7-9 and TRBJ2-3; 16 bases are a match to TRBD2. Per the germline V gene, CDR1 is SEHNR and CDR2 is FQNEAQ (reference sequence). The CDR3 totals 17 residues. The junction had 6 bases not matched to a gene; V was cut back by 5 bases and J by 4 bases.

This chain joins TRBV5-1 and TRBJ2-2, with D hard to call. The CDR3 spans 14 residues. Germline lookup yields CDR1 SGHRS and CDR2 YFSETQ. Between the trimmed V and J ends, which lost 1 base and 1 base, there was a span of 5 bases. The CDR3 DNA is TGCGCCAGCAGCTTGTGGCAGAACACCGGGGAGCTGTTTTTT. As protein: CASSLWQNTGELFF.

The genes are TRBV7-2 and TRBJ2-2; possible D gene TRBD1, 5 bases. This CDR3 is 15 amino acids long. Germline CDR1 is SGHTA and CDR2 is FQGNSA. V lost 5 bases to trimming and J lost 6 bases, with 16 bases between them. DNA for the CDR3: TGTGCCAGCAGCATCATCTCCTGGGGCGCCGGGGAGCTGTTTTTT. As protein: CASSIISWGAGELFF.

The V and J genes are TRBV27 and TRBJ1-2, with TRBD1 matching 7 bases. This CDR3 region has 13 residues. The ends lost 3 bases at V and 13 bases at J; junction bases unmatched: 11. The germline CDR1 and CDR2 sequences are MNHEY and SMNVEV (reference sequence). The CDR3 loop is CASSLQRQGRSTF. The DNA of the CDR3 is TGTGCCAGCAGTTTGCAGAGACAGGGTCGAAGCACCTTC.

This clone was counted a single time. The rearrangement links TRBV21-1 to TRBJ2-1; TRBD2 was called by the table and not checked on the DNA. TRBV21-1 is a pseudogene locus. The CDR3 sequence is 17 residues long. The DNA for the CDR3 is TGTGCCAGCAGCAAAGTTACAGCGGGGGAGGAAATGAATGAGCAGTTCTTC. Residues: CASSKVTAGEEMNEQFF.

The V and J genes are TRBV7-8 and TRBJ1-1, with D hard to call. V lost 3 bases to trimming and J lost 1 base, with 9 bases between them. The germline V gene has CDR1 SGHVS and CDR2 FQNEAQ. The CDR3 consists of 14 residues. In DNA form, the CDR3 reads TGTGCCAGCAGCTTTGGTCCAGGGAACACTGAAGCTTTCTTT. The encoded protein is CASSFGPGNTEAFF.

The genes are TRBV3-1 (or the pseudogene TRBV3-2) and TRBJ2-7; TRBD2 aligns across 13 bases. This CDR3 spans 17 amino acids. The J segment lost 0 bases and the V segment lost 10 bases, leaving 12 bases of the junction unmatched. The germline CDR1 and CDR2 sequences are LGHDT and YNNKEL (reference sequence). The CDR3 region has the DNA TGTGCCACCACCCCGGGACTAGCGGGGTTTAGCTCCTACGAGCAGTACTTC. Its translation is CATTPGLAGFSSYEQYF.

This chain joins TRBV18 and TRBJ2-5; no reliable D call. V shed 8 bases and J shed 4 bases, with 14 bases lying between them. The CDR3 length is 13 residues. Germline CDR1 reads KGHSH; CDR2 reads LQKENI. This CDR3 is CASASERVETQYF. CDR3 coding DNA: TGTGCCAGCGCCTCGGAGCGAGTAGAGACCCAGTACTTC.

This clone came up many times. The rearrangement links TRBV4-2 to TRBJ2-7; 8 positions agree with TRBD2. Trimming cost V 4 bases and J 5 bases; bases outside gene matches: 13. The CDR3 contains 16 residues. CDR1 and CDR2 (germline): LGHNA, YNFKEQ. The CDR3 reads CASSLRDRRGADEQYF. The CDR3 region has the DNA TGTGCCAGCAGCCTCCGCGATCGGCGGGGGGCCGACGAGCAGTACTTC.

The CDR3 coding sequence is TGTGCCAGCAGTGAACTGGACAGGGCGGTGGAACCCCAGCATTTT. Amino acids: CASSELDRAVEPQHF. The chain recombines TRBV6-1 with TRBJ1-5; 8 nucleotides align to TRBD1. J was trimmed by 10 bases and V by 2 bases; bases with no gene match: 10. Germline V lookup: CDR1 MNHNS, CDR2 SASEGT. This CDR3 comprises 15 residues.

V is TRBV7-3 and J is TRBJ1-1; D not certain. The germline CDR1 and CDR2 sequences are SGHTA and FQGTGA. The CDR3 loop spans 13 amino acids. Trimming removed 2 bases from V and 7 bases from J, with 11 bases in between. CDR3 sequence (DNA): TGTGCCAGCAGCTTAGACTGGGCTTTTGAAGCTTTCTTT. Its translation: CASSLDWAFEAFF.